This T cell receptor beta chain was recovered during a study of CD8+ T cells in alopecia areata. Study observations and caveats: Patients shared TCRs less clearly than mice did, possibly owing to HLA.

Trimming cost V 5 bases and J 3 bases, with 8 bases left between them. The CDR3 runs to 13 residues. CDR1 and CDR2 (germline): LNHNV, YYDKDF (reference sequence). Sorted out of PBMCs were CD4+ T cells and CD8+ T cells. Reverse transcribed after extraction, RNA yielded cDNA as the sequencing template. Sequencing used immunoSEQ multiplex PCR; TCRdb keeps in-frame clones, though not all of them. The table shows some 110,000 clones, with less than 70% occurring only once. For this clone: Its specificity is not known.

The sequencing input was CD4+ T cells sorted from blood. V gene TRBV15 combines with J gene TRBJ1-5; D is undetermined. The sequence derives from a human donor in good health. DNA of the CDR3: TGTGCCACCAGCGGGCTATCCAATCAGCCCCAGCATTTT. Translating gives CATSGLSNQPQHF.